This T cell receptor beta chain was documented in a study of blood T cells in healthy people across ages. The authors ran a second PCR of about 7 to 11 cycles using a sample-barcoded 5' primer and a J-beta primer mix. Each of the samples gave a minimum of 2.5 million paired-end reads that contained CDR3. TCRdb reanalysed the 5' RACE reads using MiXCR and keeps one entry per CDR3 protein. The table includes more than 900,000 distinct CDR3 sequences, 25% to 30% detected once. This clonotype came up a few times. V lost 2 bases and J 3 bases, leaving 10 bases between the germline ends. The V gene's germline CDR1 is LGHNA and CDR2 YNFKEQ. The CDR3 runs 14 residues. This sample also belongs to another study, concerning T cells of mothers and their children. That work adds: The donors comprised roughly 6 children and their three healthy Caucasian mothers.

This TCR derives from a woman aged 40 to 50 in good health. The chain joins TRBV4-2 to TRBJ1-1; D is perhaps TRBD1 (6 bases). Specimen: blood. The CDR3 loop reads CASSQIQGDTEAFF. As DNA, the CDR3 is TGTGCCAGCAGCCAAATACAGGGAGACACTGAAGCTTTCTTT.